The present T cell receptor beta chain was sequenced within a study of T cell changes during pregnancy in multiple sclerosis. TCRdb keeps only in-frame clones here, not all; method: immunoSEQ multiplex PCR. The sample has roughly 93,000 clones, 90% to 95% seen once; the top ten hold about 2%. J gave up 2 bases and V 5 bases, and 17 bases lay outside the gene matches. Germline values: CDR1 MNHEY, CDR2 SMNVEV (reference sequence). The CDR3 runs to 20 residues. The chain links TRBV27 to TRBJ2-1; 11 bases are shared with TRBD2. Sequencing used peripheral blood, obtained after pregnancy. This sequence originates from a female donor in good health, enrolled as a control in a pregnancy study. The CDR3 spells CASSPTPWTSGHETYNEQFF. DNA of the CDR3: TGTGCCAGCAGTCCAACCCCTTGGACTAGCGGGCACGAAACCTACAATGAGCAGTTCTTC.